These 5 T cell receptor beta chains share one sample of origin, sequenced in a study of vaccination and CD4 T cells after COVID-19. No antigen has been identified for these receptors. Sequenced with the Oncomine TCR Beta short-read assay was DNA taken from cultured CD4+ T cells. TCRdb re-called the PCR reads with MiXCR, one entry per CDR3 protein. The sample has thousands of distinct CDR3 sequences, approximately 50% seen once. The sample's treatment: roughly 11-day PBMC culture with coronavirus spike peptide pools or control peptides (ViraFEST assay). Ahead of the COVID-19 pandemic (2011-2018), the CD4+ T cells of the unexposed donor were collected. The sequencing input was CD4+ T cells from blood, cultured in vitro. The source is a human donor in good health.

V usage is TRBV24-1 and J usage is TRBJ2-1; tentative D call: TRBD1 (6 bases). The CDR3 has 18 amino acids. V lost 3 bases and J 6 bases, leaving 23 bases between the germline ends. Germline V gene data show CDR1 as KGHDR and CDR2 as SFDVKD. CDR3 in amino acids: CATSDPRTGTRALNEQFF. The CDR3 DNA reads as TGTGCCACCAGTGATCCACGGACCGGGACAAGGGCCCTCAATGAGCAGTTCTTC.

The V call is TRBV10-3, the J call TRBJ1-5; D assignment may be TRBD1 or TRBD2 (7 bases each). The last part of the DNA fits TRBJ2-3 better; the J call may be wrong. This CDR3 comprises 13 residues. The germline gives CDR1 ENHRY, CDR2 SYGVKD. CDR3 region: CAISATGREPQYF. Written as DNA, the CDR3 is TGTGCCATCAGCGCGACAGGGCGGGAGCCCCAGTATTTT.

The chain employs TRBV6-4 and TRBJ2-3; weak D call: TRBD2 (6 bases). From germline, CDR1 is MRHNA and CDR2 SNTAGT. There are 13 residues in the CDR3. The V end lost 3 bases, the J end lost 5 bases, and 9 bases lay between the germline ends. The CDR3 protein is CASSEGEVDTQYF. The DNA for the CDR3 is TGTGCCAGCAGTGAGGGGGAGGTAGATACGCAGTATTTT.

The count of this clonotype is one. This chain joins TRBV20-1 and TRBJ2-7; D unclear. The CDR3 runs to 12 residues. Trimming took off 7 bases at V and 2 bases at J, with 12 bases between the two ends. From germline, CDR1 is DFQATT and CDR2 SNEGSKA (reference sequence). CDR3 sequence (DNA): TGCAGTGTCTCTAACGACCCCTACGAGCAGTACTTC. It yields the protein CSVSNDPYEQYF.

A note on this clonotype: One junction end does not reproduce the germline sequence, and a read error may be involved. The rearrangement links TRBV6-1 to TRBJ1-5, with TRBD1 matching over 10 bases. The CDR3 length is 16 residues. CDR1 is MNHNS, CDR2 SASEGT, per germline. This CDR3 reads CASSPGQGMVNQPQHF. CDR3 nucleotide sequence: TGTGCTAGCAGCCCGGGACAGGGGATGGTCAATCAGCCCCAGCATTTT.